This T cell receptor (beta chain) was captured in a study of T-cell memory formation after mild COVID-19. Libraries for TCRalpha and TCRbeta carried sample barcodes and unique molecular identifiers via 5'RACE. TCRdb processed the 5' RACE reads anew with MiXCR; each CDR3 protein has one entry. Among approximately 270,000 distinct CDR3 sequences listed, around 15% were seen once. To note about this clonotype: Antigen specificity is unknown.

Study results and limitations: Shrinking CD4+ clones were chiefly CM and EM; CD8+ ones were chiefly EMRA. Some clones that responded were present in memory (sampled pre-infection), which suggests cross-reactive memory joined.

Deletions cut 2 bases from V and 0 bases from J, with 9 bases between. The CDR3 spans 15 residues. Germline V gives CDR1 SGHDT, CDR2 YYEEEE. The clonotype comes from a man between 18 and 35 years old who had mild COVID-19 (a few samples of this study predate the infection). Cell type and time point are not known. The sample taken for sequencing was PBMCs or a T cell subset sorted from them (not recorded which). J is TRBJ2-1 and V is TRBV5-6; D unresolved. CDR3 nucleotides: TGTGCCAGCAGCTTTACAGAGAGCTCCTACAATGAGCAGTTCTTC. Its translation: CASSFTESSYNEQFF.